The present TCR beta chain was sequenced within a study of tumor T cells in aggressive B-cell lymphoma. Assay used: immunoSEQ multiplex PCR; TCRdb lists only in-frame clones, some missing. The sample includes a few thousand clones, more than 75% seen only once; the top ten take roughly 3.8%. V lost 0 bases to trimming and J lost 7 bases, with 7 bases between them. Germline V gives CDR1 MNHEY, CDR2 SVGAGI. This CDR3 comprises 13 residues. The origin of this receptor is an adult with diffuse large B cell lymphoma. The specimen was tumor tissue. The chain links TRBV6-5 to TRBJ1-5, with D unresolved. CDR3 region: CASSYSPEQPQHF. For the CDR3, the DNA is TGTGCCAGCAGTTACTCCCCGGAGCAGCCCCAGCATTTT.